The rows below give T cell receptor beta chains drawn from one sample of a study of cytomegalovirus exposure and HLA in healthy donors. Clones were sequenced by immunoSEQ multiplex PCR, and TCRdb holds only the in-frame ones, with some missing. The sample lists around 150,000 clones; 70% to 80% were seen once. The material sequenced was PBMCs. The receptors here all came from a human donor in good health. Each CDR3 is given with its conserved first and last residue. A D gene is named only where the DNA matches it firmly. The size entry is marked missing in some rows and otherwise reads once, few, many or a size class.

DNA	CDR3	J	size	V	D
TGTGCCAGCAGCTCCGCCCCGGGACAGGGGGCAGCCGGGGAGCTGTTTTTT	CASSSAPGQGAAGELFF	TRBJ2-2	NA	TRBV7-9	TRBD1
TGTGCCAGCAGCGGTCCTAGCGGGAGTTTTACCGGGGAGCAGTACTTC	CASSGPSGSFTGEQYF	TRBJ2-7	NA	TRBV7-9	TRBD2
TGTGCCAGCAGCTTAGACAGGGCCTATAACTATGGCTACACCTTC	CASSLDRAYNYGYTF	TRBJ1-2	NA	TRBV7-9	NA
TGTGCCAGCAGCTCCAACAATGGCTACACCTTC	CASSSNNGYTF	TRBJ1-2	few	TRBV5-6	NA
TGCGCCAGCAGGCCGAGGACTCACAATGAGCAGTTCTTC	CASRPRTHNEQFF	TRBJ2-1	few	TRBV5-1	NA
TGTGCCAGCAGGACTAGCGGGGCCGGGGAGCTGTTTTTT	CASRTSGAGELFF	TRBJ2-2	NA	TRBV2	TRBD2
TGTGCCAGCGAACCGGGACAGGGGTTTCCAGATACGCAGTATTTT	CASEPGQGFPDTQYF	TRBJ2-3	NA	TRBV6-1	TRBD1
TGTGCCAGCAGTTCCTTTGCGGGCTACTACGAGCAGTACTTC	CASSSFAGYYEQYF	TRBJ2-7	NA	TRBV2	NA
TGTGCCAGCAGCGTAGATAGTGAGCAGTTCTTC	CASSVDSEQFF	TRBJ2-1	NA	TRBV9	NA
TGTGCCAGCAGTGGGGTTATTGCCTCTGGACTAACTAACTATGGCTACACCTTC	CASSGVIASGLTNYGYTF	TRBJ1-2	NA	TRBV6-1	NA
TGTGCCAGTAGCACACAGATGAACACTGAAGCTTTCTTT	CASSTQMNTEAFF	TRBJ1-1	NA	TRBV19	NA
TGCAGCGTTGGCGGGAGGGCCCACAATGAGCAGTTCTTC	CSVGGRAHNEQFF	TRBJ2-1	NA	TRBV29-1	TRBD2
TGTGCCAGCAAGGAGGCGGCGAGCTCCTACAATGAGCAGTTCTTC	CASKEAASSYNEQFF	TRBJ2-1	NA	TRBV6-1	NA
TGTGCCAGCAGCTCCCTCGGACAGGGTACCTTCGGGCAGTACTTC	CASSSLGQGTFGQYF	TRBJ2-7	NA	TRBV7-2	TRBD1
TGTGCCAGCAGCTTAAGTAGCACACAGGGGAATCAGCCCCAGCATTTT	CASSLSSTQGNQPQHF	TRBJ1-5	few	TRBV7-2	TRBD1
TGTGCCAGCAGACATAAGACAGGGCCCTACGAGCAGTACTTC	CASRHKTGPYEQYF	TRBJ2-7	NA	TRBV28	TRBD1